This passage covers 5 T cell receptor beta chains from one sample sequenced in a study of CD8 T cells in Susac syndrome. cDNA came from roughly 0.47 to 1 ug RNA primed by random hexamers. TCRdb ran MiXCR on the immunoSEQ multiplex PCR reads and lists one entry per CDR3 protein. The sample records more than 55,000 distinct CDR3 sequences, roughly 95% being singletons. Material: CD4+ T cells from PBMCs. The receptors shown here come from a human donor with multiple sclerosis.

The rearrangement links TRBV28 to TRBJ2-1, with unresolved D. This CDR3 has 13 amino acids. With 3 bases removed from V and 5 bases from J, the gap between germline ends came to 8 bases. In germline, CDR1 is MDHEN, CDR2 SYDVKM. CDR3 DNA: TGTGCCAGCAGTTTTGGCAAAAACAATGAGCAGTTCTTC. Amino acids: CASSFGKNNEQFF.

The chain combines TRBV5-1 with TRBJ2-7; 7 positions match TRBD2. Germline assignment: CDR1 SGHRS and CDR2 YFSETQ. V dropped 7 bases and J dropped 0; count of bases not matched to a gene: 7. The CDR3 spans 14 residues. The CDR3 DNA follows: TGCGCCAGCTCCTTCGGGGGGAGCTCCTACGAGCAGTACTTC. Amino acid sequence: CASSFGGSSYEQYF.

This sequence joins TRBV30 and TRBJ1-5; D gene ambiguous. Germline CDR1 is GTSNPN and CDR2 is SVGIG (reference sequence). This CDR3 region has 13 residues. Trimming took 0 bases from V and 6 from J, leaving 9 bases between them. The CDR3 loop is CAWSVSEIQPQHF. CDR3 sequence (DNA): TGTGCCTGGAGTGTATCGGAGATTCAGCCCCAGCATTTT. Supplemented by reference TRBV30 and TRBJ1-5, the full variable domain reads SQTIHQWPATLVQPVGSPLSLECTVEGTSNPNLYWYRQAAGRGLQLLFYSVGIGQISSEVPQNLSASRPQDRQFILSSKKLLLSDSGFYLCAWSVSEIQPQHFGDGTRLSIL.

V gene TRBV6-5 combines with J gene TRBJ1-2; D gene ambiguous. CDR3 length: 11 amino acids. The V and J ends lost 10 bases and 5 bases respectively, with 11 bases between them. Germline CDR1 MNHEY, CDR2 SVGAGI. CDR3 protein: CAITDGYGYTF. CDR3 sequence (DNA): TGTGCCATAACGGACGGGTATGGCTACACCTTC.

The rearrangement joins TRBV19 to TRBJ1-6, with D possibly being TRBD1 (6 bases). The V gene lost 5 bases and the J gene lost 0 bases, with 11 bases spanning the gap. Germline CDR1 reads LNHDA; CDR2 reads SQIVND (reference sequence). The CDR3 extends over 16 amino acids. The CDR3 DNA is TGTGCCAGTAGTTCCGACAGGAGCTCCTATAATTCACCCCTCCACTTT. Translated, it gives CASSSDRSSYNSPLHF.